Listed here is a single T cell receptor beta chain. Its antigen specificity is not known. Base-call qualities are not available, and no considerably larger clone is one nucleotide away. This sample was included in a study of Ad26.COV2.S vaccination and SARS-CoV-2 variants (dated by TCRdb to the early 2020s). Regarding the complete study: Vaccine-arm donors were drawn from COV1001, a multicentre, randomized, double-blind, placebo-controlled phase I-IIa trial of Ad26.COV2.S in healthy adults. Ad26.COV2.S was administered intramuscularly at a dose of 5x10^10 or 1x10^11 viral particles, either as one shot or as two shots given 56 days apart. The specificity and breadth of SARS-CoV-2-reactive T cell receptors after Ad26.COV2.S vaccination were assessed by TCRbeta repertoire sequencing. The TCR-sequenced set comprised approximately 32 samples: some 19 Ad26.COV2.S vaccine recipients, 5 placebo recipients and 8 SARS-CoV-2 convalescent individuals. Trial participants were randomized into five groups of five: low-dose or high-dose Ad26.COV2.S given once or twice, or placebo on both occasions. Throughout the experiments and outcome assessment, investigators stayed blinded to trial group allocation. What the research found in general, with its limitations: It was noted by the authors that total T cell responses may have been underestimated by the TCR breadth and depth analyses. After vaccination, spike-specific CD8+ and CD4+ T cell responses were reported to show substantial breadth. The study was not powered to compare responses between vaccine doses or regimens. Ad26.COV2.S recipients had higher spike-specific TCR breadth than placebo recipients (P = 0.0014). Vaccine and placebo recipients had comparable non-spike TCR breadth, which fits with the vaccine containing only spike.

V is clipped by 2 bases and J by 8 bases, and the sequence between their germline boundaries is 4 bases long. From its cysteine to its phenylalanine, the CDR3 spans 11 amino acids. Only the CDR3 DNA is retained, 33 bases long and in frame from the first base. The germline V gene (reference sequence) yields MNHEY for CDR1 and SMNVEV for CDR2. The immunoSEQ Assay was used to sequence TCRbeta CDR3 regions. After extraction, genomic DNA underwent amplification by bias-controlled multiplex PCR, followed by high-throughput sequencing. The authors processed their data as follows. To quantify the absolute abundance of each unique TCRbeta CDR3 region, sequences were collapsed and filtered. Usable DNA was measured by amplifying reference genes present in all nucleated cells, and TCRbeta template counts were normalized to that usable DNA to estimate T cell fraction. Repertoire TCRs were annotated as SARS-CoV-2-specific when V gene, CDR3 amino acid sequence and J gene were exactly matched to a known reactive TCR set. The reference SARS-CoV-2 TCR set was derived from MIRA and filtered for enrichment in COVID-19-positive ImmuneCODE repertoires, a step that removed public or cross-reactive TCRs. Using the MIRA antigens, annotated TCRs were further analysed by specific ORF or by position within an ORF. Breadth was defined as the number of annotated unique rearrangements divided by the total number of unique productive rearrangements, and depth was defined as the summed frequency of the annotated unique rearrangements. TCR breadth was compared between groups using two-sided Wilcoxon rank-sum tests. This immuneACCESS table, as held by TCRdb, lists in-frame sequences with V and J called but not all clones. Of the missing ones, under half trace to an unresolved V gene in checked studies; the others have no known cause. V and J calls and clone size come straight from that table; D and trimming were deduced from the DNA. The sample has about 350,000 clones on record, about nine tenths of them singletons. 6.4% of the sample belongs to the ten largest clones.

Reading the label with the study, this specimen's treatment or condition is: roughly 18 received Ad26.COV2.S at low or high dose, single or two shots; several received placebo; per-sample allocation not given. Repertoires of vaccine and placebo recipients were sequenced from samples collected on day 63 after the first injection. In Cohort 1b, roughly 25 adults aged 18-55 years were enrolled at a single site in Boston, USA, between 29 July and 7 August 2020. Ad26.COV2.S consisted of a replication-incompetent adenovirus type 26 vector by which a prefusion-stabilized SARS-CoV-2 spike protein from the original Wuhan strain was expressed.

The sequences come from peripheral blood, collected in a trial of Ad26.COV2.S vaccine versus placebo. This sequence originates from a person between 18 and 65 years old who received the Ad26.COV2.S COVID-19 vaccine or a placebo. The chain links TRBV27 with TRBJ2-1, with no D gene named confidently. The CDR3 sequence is CASSLRHEQFF. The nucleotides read TGTGCCAGCAGTTTAAGACATGAGCAGTTCTTC.